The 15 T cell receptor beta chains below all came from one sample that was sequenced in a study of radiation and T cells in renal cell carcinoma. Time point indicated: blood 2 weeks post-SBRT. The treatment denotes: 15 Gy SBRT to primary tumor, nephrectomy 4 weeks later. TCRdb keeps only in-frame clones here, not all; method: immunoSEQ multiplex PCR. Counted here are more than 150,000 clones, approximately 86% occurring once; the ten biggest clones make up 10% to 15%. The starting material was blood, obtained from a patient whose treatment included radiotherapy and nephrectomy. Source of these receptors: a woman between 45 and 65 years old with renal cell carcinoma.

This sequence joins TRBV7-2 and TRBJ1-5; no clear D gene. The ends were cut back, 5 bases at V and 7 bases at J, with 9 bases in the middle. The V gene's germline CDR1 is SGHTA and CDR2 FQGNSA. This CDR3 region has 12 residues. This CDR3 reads CASSIPPQPQHF. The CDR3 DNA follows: TGTGCCAGCAGCATCCCCCCGCAGCCCCAGCATTTT.

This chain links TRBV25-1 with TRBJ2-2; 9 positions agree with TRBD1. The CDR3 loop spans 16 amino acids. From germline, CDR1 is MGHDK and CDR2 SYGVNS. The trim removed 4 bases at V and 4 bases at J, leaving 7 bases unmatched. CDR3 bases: TGTGCCAGCAGTGTATCGGGACAGGGCCTCACCGGGGAGCTGTTTTTT. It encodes CASSVSGQGLTGELFF.

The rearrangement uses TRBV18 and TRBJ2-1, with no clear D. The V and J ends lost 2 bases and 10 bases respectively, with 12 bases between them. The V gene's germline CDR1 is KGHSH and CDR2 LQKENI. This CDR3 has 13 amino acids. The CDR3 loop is CASSPNVQGEQFF. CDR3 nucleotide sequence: TGTGCCAGCTCACCAAATGTACAAGGGGAGCAGTTCTTC.

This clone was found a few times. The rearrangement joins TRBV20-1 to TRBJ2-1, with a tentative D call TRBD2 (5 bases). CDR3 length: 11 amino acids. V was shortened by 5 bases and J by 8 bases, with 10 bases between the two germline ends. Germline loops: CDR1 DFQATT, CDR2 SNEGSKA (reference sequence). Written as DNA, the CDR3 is TGCAGTGCTGAACTAGTTGATGAGCAGTTCTTC. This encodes CSAELVDEQFF.

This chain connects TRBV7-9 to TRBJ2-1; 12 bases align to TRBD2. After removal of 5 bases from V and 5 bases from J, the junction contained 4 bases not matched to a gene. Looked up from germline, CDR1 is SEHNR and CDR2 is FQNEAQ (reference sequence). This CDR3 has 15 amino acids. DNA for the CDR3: TGTGCCAGCAGCGCTAGCGGGGGGGTCCACAATGAGCAGTTCTTC. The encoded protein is CASSASGGVHNEQFF.

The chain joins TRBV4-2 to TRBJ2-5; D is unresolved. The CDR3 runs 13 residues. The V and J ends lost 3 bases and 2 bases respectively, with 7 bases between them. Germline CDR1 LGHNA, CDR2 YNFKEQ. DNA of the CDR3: TGTGCCAGCAGCCAGATCGGACAAGAGACCCAGTACTTC. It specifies CASSQIGQETQYF.

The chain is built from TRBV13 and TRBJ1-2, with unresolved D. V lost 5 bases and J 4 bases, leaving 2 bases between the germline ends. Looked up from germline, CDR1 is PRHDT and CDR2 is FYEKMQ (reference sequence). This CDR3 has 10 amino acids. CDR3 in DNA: TGTGCCAGCAGCCTCTATGGCTACACCTTC. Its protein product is CASSLYGYTF.

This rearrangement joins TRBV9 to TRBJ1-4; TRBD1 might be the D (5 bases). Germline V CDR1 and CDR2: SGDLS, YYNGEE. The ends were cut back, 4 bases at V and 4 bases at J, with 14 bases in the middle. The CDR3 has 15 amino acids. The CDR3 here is CASSSTGTGNEKLFF. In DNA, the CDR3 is TGTGCCAGCAGCTCCACCGGGACGGGTAATGAAAAACTGTTTTTT.

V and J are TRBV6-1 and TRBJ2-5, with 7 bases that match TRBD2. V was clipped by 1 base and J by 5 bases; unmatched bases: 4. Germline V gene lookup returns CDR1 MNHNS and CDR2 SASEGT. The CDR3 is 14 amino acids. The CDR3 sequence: CASSEGWEGETQYF. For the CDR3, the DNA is TGTGCCAGCAGTGAAGGGTGGGAGGGGGAGACCCAGTACTTC.

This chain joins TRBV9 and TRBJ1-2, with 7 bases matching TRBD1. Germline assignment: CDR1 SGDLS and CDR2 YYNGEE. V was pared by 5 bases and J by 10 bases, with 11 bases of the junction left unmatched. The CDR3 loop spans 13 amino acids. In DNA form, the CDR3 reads TGTGCCAGCAGAGATGTCCCGGGACAGACCTACACCTTC. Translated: CASRDVPGQTYTF.

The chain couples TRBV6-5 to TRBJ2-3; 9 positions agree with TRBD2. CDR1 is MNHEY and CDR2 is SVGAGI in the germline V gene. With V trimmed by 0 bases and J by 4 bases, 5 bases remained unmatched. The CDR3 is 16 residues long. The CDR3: CASSYSEAGGSDTQYF. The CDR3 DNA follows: TGTGCCAGCAGTTACTCGGAAGCGGGGGGTTCAGATACGCAGTATTTT.

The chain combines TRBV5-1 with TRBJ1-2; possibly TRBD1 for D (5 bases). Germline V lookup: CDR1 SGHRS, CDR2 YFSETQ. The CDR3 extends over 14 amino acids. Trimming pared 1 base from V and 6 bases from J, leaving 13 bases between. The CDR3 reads CASSLLSGWDGYTF. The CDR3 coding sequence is TGCGCCAGCAGCTTGCTGTCAGGGTGGGATGGCTACACCTTC. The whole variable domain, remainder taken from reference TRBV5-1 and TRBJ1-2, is KAGVTQTPRYLIKTRGQQVTLSCSPISGHRSVSWYQQTPGQGLQFLFEYFSETQRNKGNFPGRFSGRQFSNSRSEMNVSTLELGDSALYLCASSLLSGWDGYTFGSGTRLTVV.

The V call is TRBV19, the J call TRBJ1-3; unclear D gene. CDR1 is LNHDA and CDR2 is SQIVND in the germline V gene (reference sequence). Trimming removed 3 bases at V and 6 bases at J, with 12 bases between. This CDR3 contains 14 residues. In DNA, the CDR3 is TGTGCCAGTAGTATTGGGCCGTGGGAAAACACCATATATTTT. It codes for CASSIGPWENTIYF.

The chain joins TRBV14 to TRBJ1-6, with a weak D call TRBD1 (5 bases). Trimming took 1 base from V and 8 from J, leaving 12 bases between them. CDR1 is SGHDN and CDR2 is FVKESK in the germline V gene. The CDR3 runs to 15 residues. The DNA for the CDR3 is TGTGCCAGCAGCCAAGGCGGGGCCGTGGATTCACCCCTCCACTTT. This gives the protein CASSQGGAVDSPLHF.

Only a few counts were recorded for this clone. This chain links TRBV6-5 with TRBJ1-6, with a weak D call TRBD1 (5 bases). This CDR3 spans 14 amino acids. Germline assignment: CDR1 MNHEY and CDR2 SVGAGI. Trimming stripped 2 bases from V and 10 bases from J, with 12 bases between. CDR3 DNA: TGTGCCAGCAGTTACGGGGCAGGGAAATCACCCCTCCACTTT. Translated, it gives CASSYGAGKSPLHF.